Sequencing of this TCR beta chain was carried out in a study of T cells in Graves' hyperthyroidism and ophthalmopathy. This clonotype was recorded at least ten times. No antigen is known for it. Germline CDR1 MNHEY, CDR2 SMNVEV (reference sequence). V lost 6 bases and J lost 1; bases outside the gene matches: 8. The CDR3 runs to 16 residues. Stability of Graves' hyperthyroidism was defined as absent ophthalmopathy progression within 18 months. General study findings and limits: Ophthalmopathy and stable hyperthyroidism were told apart by a 13 V-J model.

Template material for amplifying TCR beta CDR3 regions consisted of RNA transcripts. The HTBI primer set drove a first-round RT-PCR of the TCR CDR3. TCRdb recomputed calls from the multiplex PCR reads with MiXCR, one row per CDR3 protein. Among around 500,000 distinct CDR3 sequences listed, over 13% were seen once. Sequencing was performed on blood. This chain uses TRBV27 with TRBJ1-2, with 10 bases fitting TRBD1. The source of this sequence is a woman younger than 35 with Graves' hyperthyroidism. The CDR3 loop is CASRQRQGAYNYGYTF. The CDR3 DNA reads TGTGCCAGCAGACAAAGACAGGGGGCCTATAACTATGGCTACACCTTC.